This TCR beta chain was observed in a study of control samples from healthy donors and cancer patients. TCRdb's table, derived via immunoSEQ multiplex PCR, lists solely in-frame clones and lacks some. Here the sample spans about 51,000 clones, roughly nine tenths being singletons. The source is a man in his forties or fifties with colorectal cancer. Sequencing used PBMCs.

The CDR3 DNA follows: TGTGCCAGCAGCGTCCCAGACAGGGGGCACTATGGCTACACCTTC. Translation: CASSVPDRGHYGYTF. This chain links TRBV9 with TRBJ1-2; 10 nucleotides agree with TRBD1. The J segment lost 3 bases and the V segment lost 2 bases, leaving 4 bases of the junction unmatched. CDR1 and CDR2 (germline): SGDLS, YYNGEE. The CDR3 runs 15 residues.